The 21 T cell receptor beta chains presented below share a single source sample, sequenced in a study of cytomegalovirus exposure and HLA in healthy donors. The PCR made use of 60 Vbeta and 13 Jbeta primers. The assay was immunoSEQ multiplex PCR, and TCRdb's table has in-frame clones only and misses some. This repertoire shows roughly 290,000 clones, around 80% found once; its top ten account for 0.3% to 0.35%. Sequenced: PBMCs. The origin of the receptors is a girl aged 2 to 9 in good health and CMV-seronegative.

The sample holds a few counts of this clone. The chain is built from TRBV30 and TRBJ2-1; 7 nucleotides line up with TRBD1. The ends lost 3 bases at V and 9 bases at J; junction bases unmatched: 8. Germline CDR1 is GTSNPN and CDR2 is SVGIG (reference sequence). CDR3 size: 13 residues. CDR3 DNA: TGTGCCTGGAGCGGGACAGTCGCACGTGAGCAGTTCTTC. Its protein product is CAWSGTVAREQFF.

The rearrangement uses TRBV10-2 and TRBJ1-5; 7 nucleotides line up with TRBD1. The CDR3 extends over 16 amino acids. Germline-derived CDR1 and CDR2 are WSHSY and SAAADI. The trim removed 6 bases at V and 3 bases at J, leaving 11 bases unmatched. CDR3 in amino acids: CASSLKQGNNNQPQHF. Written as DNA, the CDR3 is TGCGCCAGCAGCTTAAAACAGGGGAATAACAATCAGCCCCAGCATTTT.

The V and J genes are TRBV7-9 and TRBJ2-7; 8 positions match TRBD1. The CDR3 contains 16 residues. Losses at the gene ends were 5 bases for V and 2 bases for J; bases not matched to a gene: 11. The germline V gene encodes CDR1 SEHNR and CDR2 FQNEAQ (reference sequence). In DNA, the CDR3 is TGTGCCAGCAGCCACAGGGGGACAGGTGCAACCTACGAGCAGTACTTC. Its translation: CASSHRGTGATYEQYF. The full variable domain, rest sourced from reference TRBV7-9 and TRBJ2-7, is DTGVSQNPRHKITKRGQNVTFRCDPISEHNRLYWYRQTLGQGPEFLTYFQNEAQLEKSRLLSDRFSAERPKGSFSTLEIQRTEQGDSAMYLCASSHRGTGATYEQYFGPGTRLTVT.

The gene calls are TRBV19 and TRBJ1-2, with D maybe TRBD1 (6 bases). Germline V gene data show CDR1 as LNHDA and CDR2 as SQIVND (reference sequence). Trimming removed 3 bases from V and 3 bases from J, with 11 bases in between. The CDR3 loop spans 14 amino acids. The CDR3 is CASSITGYDYGYTF. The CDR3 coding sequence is TGTGCCAGTAGTATTACAGGGTATGACTATGGCTACACCTTC. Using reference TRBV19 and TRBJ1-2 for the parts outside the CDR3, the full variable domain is DGGITQSPKYLFRKEGQNVTLSCEQNLNHDAMYWYRQDPGQGLRLIYYSQIVNDFQKGDIAEGYSVSREKKESFPLTVTSAQKNPTAFYLCASSITGYDYGYTFGSGTRLTVV.

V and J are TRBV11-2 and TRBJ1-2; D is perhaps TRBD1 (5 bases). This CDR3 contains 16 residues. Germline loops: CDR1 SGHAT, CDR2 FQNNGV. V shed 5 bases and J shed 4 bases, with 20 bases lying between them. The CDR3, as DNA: TGTGCCAGCAGCCCCGTCAGGACATCAGGGTTCTATGGCTACACCTTC. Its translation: CASSPVRTSGFYGYTF.

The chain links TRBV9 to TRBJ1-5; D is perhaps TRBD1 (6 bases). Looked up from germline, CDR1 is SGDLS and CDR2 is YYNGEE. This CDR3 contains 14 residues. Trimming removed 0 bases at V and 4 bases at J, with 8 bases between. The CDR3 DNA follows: TGTGCCAGCAGCGTAGAGGGGGAGAATCAGCCCCAGCATTTT. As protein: CASSVEGENQPQHF.

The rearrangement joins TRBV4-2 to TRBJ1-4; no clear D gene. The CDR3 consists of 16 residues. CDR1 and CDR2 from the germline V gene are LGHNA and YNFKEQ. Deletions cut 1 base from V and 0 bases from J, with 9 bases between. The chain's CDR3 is CASSQATAATNEKLFF. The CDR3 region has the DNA TGTGCCAGCAGCCAAGCCACCGCGGCAACTAATGAAAAACTGTTTTTT.

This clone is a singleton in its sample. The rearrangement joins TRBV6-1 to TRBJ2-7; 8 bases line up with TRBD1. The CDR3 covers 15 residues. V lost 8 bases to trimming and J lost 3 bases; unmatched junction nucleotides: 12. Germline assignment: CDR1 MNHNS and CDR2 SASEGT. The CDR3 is CASPRNGQGDYEQYF. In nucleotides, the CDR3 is TGTGCCAGCCCCAGGAACGGACAGGGTGACTACGAGCAGTACTTC.

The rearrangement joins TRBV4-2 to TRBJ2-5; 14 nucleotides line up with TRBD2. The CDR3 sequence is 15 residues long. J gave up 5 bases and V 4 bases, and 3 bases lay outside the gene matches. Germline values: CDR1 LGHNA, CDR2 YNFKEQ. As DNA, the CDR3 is TGTGCCAGCAGCCGGACTAGCGGGGGGTTCGAGACCCAGTACTTC. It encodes CASSRTSGGFETQYF.

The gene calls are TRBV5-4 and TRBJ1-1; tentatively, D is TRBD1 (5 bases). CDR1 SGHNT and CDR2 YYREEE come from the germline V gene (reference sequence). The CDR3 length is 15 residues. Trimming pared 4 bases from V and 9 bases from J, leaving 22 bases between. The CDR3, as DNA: TGTGCCAGCAGCCCAAGCACGGTAGGACACAGACAAGCTTTCTTT. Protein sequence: CASSPSTVGHRQAFF.

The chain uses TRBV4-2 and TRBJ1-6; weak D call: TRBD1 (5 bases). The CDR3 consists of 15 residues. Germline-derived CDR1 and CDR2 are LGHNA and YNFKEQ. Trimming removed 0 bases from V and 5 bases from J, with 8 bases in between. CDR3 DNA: TGTGCCAGCAGCCAAGATCAGGGAAATAATTCACCCCTCCACTTT. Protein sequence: CASSQDQGNNSPLHF.

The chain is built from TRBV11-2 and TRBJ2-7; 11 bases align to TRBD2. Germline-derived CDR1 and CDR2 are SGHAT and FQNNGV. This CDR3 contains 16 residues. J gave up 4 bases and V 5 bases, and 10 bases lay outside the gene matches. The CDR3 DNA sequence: TGTGCCAGCAGCAACATTCCGGGACTAGCGGTTTACGAGCAGTACTTC. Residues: CASSNIPGLAVYEQYF.

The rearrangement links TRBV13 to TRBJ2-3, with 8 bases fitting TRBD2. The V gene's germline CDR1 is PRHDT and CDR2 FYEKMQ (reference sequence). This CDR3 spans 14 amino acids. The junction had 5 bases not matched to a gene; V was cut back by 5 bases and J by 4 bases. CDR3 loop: CASSLGGDPDTQYF. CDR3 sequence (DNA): TGTGCCAGCAGCCTCGGGGGGGACCCAGATACGCAGTATTTT.

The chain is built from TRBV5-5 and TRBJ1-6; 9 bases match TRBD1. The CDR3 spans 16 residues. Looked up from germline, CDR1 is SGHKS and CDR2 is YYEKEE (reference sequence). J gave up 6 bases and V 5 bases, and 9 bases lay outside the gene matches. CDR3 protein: CASSGGQGLSNSPLHF. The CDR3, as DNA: TGTGCCAGCAGTGGGGGACAGGGACTTTCTAATTCACCCCTCCACTTT.

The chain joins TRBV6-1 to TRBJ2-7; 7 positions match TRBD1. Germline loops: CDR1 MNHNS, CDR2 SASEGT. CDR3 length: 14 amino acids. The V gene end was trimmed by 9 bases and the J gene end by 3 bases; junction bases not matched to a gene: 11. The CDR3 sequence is CASSPGQRYYEQYF. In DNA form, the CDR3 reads TGTGCCAGTTCTCCGGGACAGCGGTACTACGAGCAGTACTTC.

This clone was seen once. CDR3 DNA: TGTGCCAGCTCACCGGCGACAGGGGTCGGAAACACCATATATTTT. It is translated as CASSPATGVGNTIYF. The chain carries TRBV18 and TRBJ1-3, with 8 bases matching TRBD1. Germline CDR1 and CDR2: KGHSH and LQKENI. The CDR3 is made up of 15 amino acids. Trimming cost V 3 bases and J 4 bases; bases outside gene matches: 5.

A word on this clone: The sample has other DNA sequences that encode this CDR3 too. For the CDR3, the DNA is TGTGCCAGCAGCTTGGGGGAGACGGAAAAACTGTTTTTT. It is translated as CASSLGETEKLFF. The rearrangement links TRBV5-4 to TRBJ1-4; no firm D call. V was trimmed by 0 bases and J by 8 bases, leaving 8 bases between them. In germline, CDR1 is SGHNT, CDR2 YYREEE (reference sequence). This CDR3 is built from 13 residues.

The CDR3 is CASSTLKGTDLKQPQHF. CDR3 DNA sequence: TGTGCCAGCAGCACCCTCAAAGGGACAGACCTAAAGCAGCCCCAGCATTTT. The chain combines TRBV21-1 with TRBJ1-5; the table's TRBD1 call for D was not verified on the DNA. TRBV21-1 counts as a pseudogene. The CDR3 is 17 amino acids.

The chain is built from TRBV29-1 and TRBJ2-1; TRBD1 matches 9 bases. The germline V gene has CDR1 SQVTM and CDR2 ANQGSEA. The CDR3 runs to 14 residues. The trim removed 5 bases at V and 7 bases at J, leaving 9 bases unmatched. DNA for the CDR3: TGCAGCGTTCTGTCCGGGACAGGGATGAATGAGCAGTTCTTC. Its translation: CSVLSGTGMNEQFF.

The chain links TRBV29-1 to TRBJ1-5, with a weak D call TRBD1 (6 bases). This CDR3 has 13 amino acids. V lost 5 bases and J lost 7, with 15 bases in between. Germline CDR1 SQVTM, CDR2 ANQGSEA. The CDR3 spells CSVTDRPGQPQHF. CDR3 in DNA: TGCAGCGTTACAGACAGGCCTGGGCAGCCCCAGCATTTT.

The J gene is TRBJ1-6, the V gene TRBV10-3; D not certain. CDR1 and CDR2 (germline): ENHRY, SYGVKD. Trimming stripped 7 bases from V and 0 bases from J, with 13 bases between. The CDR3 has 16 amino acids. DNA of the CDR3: TGTGCCATCAACGAGGGCCCTAGCTCCTATAATTCACCCCTCCACTTT. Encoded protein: CAINEGPSSYNSPLHF.